What follows are 10 T cell receptor beta chains derived from one specimen sequenced in a study of control samples from healthy donors and cancer patients. The method was immunoSEQ multiplex PCR; TCRdb's version includes in-frame clones alone and lacks a portion of them. Of around 94,000 clones in the sample, approximately 95% are singletons; the top ten hold nearly 1.5%. The specimen sequenced was blood. The receptors here all came from a woman aged 30 to 39 in good health.

J is TRBJ1-1 and V is TRBV7-3, with D unresolved. The V end lost 1 base, the J end lost 0 bases, and 12 bases lay between the germline ends. Germline V gene data show CDR1 as SGHTA and CDR2 as FQGTGA. This CDR3 comprises 16 residues. The CDR3 protein is CASSLSRTGLNTEAFF. In nucleotides, the CDR3 is TGTGCCAGCAGCTTAAGTAGGACGGGCTTGAACACTGAAGCTTTCTTT.

The CDR3 sequence is CSASFGQVYGYTF. The CDR3 DNA sequence: TGCAGTGCTAGTTTCGGGCAAGTCTATGGCTACACCTTC. The chain links TRBV20-1 to TRBJ1-2; D ambiguous. This CDR3 spans 13 amino acids. V was pared by 3 bases and J by 4 bases, with 12 bases between. Germline lookup yields CDR1 DFQATT and CDR2 SNEGSKA (reference sequence).

The chain carries TRBV13 and TRBJ1-4; TRBD1 agrees at 8 bases. This CDR3 comprises 13 residues. The germline V gene has CDR1 PRHDT and CDR2 FYEKMQ (reference sequence). J was trimmed by 10 bases and V by 5 bases; bases with no gene match: 6. The CDR3 DNA sequence: TGTGCCAGCAGCCCGAGCGACAGGGGAAAACTGTTTTTT. It specifies CASSPSDRGKLFF. The full variable domain, rest sourced from reference TRBV13 and TRBJ1-4, is AAGVIQSPRHLIKEKRETATLKCYPIPRHDTVYWYQQGPGQDPQFLISFYEKMQSDKGSIPDRFSAQQFSDYHSELNMSSLELGDSALYFCASSPSDRGKLFFGSGTQLSVL.

The genes are TRBV6-5 and TRBJ1-2; possible D gene TRBD1, 5 bases. This CDR3 region has 13 residues. The V and J ends lost 0 bases and 4 bases respectively, with 6 bases between them. Germline CDR1 MNHEY, CDR2 SVGAGI. CDR3 bases: TGTGCCAGCAGTTACTCAAGGGGCTATGGCTACACCTTC. This codes for CASSYSRGYGYTF.

The table lists this clone with a count of one. This rearrangement joins TRBV6-1 to TRBJ2-7, with 9 bases aligning to TRBD2. CDR3 size: 18 residues. The V gene end was trimmed by 0 bases and the J gene end by 3 bases; junction bases not matched to a gene: 12. Germline V gene sequence: CDR1 MNHNS, CDR2 SASEGT. The CDR3 sequence is CASSEAVYGASGVYEQYF. DNA of the CDR3: TGTGCCAGCAGTGAAGCGGTTTATGGGGCTAGCGGGGTCTACGAGCAGTACTTC.

This chain links TRBV7-6 with TRBJ1-2; 8 nucleotides agree with TRBD1. The CDR3 consists of 13 residues. Germline lookup yields CDR1 SGHVS and CDR2 FNYEAQ. Trimming took 5 bases from V and 4 from J; bases not matched to a gene: 3. The CDR3 region has the DNA TGTGCCAGCAGCCCAGGACAGGGCTATGGCTACACCTTC. Translating it yields CASSPGQGYGYTF.

The CDR3 region has the DNA TGTGCCAGCAGTGAAAATGGGTACCAAATCAATCAGCCCCAGCATTTT. It specifies CASSENGYQINQPQHF. The rearrangement links TRBV6-1 to TRBJ1-5, with no clear D. CDR3 length: 16 residues. The V gene's germline CDR1 is MNHNS and CDR2 SASEGT. The germline V and J ends were trimmed by 2 bases and 3 bases, with 14 bases remaining between them.

The chain couples TRBV9 to TRBJ2-1, with 11 bases aligning to TRBD2. Germline V lookup: CDR1 SGDLS, CDR2 YYNGEE. This CDR3 region has 14 residues. V was clipped by 2 bases and J by 9 bases; unmatched bases: 4. The CDR3 coding sequence is TGTGCCAGCAGCGTTAGCGGGGGGGCAGGTGAGCAGTTCTTC. Translation: CASSVSGGAGEQFF. The whole variable domain, remainder taken from reference TRBV9 and TRBJ2-1, is DSGVTQTPKHLITATGQRVTLRCSPRSGDLSVYWYQQSLDQGLQFLIQYYNGEERAKGNILERFSAQQFPDLHSELNLSSLELGDSALYFCASSVSGGAGEQFFGPGTRLTVL.

This rearrangement joins TRBV18 to TRBJ1-3; possibly TRBD1 for D (6 bases). The CDR3 is made up of 16 amino acids. Germline CDR1 is KGHSH and CDR2 is LQKENI. V lost 3 bases and J 8 bases, leaving 20 bases between the germline ends. The CDR3 sequence: CASSPRDKTLGDTIYF. CDR3 DNA sequence: TGTGCCAGCTCACCCCGGGACAAGACATTGGGGGACACCATATATTTT. The variable domain in full, with the rest retrieved from reference TRBV18 and TRBJ1-3, is NAGVMQNPRHLVRRRGQEARLRCSPMKGHSHVYWYRQLPEEGLKFMVYLQKENIIDESGMPKERFSAEFPKEGPSILRIQQVVRGDSAAYFCASSPRDKTLGDTIYFGEGSWLTVV.

CDR3 loop: CAWSVQQGPMNTEAFF. The CDR3, as DNA: TGTGCCTGGAGTGTACAACAGGGCCCCATGAACACTGAAGCTTTCTTT. The chain combines TRBV30 with TRBJ1-1; TRBD1 might be the D (6 bases). The CDR3 has 16 amino acids. The germline V gene encodes CDR1 GTSNPN and CDR2 SVGIG (reference sequence). The V end lost 0 bases, the J end lost 0 bases, and 14 bases lay between the germline ends.